This entry lists 8 T cell receptor beta chains sequenced from one sample in a study of T cell repertoires in cytomegalovirus infection. These receptors have no known antigen. TCRdb re-called the reads through MiXCR, storing one row per CDR3 protein. This table holds 150,000 or so distinct CDR3 sequences, less than 25% found once. Sample: CD8+ T cells from cultured PBMCs, taken from culture after CMV antigen stimulation. These receptors were collected from a human donor in good health (CMV status not recorded). Some clones in this sample may be carry-over from other donors' samples.

The chain combines TRBV4-3 with TRBJ1-5; D is perhaps TRBD1 (6 bases). The CDR3 runs 17 residues. Per the germline V gene, CDR1 is LGHNA and CDR2 is YSLEER. The V and J ends lost 2 bases and 0 bases respectively, with 14 bases between them. CDR3: CASSQSIGTYSNQPQHF. CDR3 nucleotide sequence: TGCGCCAGCAGCCAATCCATCGGGACATATAGCAATCAGCCCCAGCATTTT.

This clonotype was observed a handful of times. V gene TRBV7-9 combines with J gene TRBJ2-1, with D perhaps assigned TRBD1 or TRBD2 (7 bases each). Germline V lookup: CDR1 SEHNR, CDR2 FQNEAQ (reference sequence). V dropped 11 bases and J dropped 5 bases, with 16 bases sitting between them. The CDR3 runs to 13 residues. The CDR3 DNA reads TGTGCCGGAGGGGGCGGGGGTCACAATGAGCAGTTCTTC. Its protein is CAGGGGGHNEQFF.

This chain joins TRBV7-8 and TRBJ1-1; D may be TRBD1 (6 bases). The germline V gene has CDR1 SGHVS and CDR2 FQNEAQ. There are 15 residues in the CDR3. Trimming removed 4 bases from V and 2 bases from J, with 14 bases in between. The DNA for the CDR3 is TGTGCCAGCAGCTCGGGTAGGACAGCTAACACTGAAGCTTTCTTT. It is translated as CASSSGRTANTEAFF.

The chain joins TRBV7-6 to TRBJ2-3; D gene uncertain. The CDR3 is 13 residues long. V shed 1 base and J shed 0 bases, with 2 bases lying between them. Germline V CDR1 and CDR2: SGHVS, FNYEAQ. The CDR3 DNA is TGTGCCAGCAGCTTAGATAGCACAGATACGCAGTATTTT. Its translation: CASSLDSTDTQYF.

This clonotype occurred many times. The V call is TRBV20-1, the J call TRBJ2-3; unclear D gene. In germline, CDR1 is DFQATT, CDR2 SNEGSKA (reference sequence). Trimming left V 2 bases short and J 6 bases short, with 12 bases between. CDR3 length equals 13 residues. DNA for the CDR3: TGCAGTGCTAGATATTTAGGTTGGGATACGCAGTATTTT. Translation: CSARYLGWDTQYF.

The J gene is TRBJ1-1, the V gene TRBV7-6, with D uncertain. The CDR3 length is 17 residues. Trimming shortened V by 5 bases and J by 0 bases, and 19 bases separated the two germline ends. Germline V lookup: CDR1 SGHVS, CDR2 FNYEAQ. The CDR3 DNA reads as TGTGCCAGCAGCCTTAGGGAGGGATCAGACATGAACACTGAAGCTTTCTTT. Translating it yields CASSLREGSDMNTEAFF.

V usage is TRBV2 and J usage is TRBJ2-1; TRBD1 matches 8 bases. This CDR3 spans 16 amino acids. Germline CDR1 reads SNHLY; CDR2 reads FYNNEI. The V and J ends lost 4 bases and 5 bases, in that order; junction bases with no gene match: 10. The CDR3 loop reads CASSVLDREGDNEQFF. DNA of the CDR3: TGTGCCAGCAGTGTTTTGGACAGGGAAGGGGACAATGAGCAGTTCTTC.

There are a few counts of this clonotype. The V gene is TRBV7-9, the J gene TRBJ2-1; the match to TRBD2 covers 13 bases. This CDR3 contains 15 residues. Germline CDR1 is SEHNR and CDR2 is FQNEAQ (reference sequence). Trimming cost V 3 bases and J 12 bases; bases outside gene matches: 8. The CDR3 region is CASSFPTSGGHGQFF. The CDR3 nucleotides read TGTGCCAGCAGCTTTCCGACTAGCGGGGGGCATGGGCAGTTCTTC.